This T cell receptor (beta chain) was retrieved from a study of blood T cell repertoires in COVID-19. The V and J ends lost 0 bases and 1 base respectively, with 9 bases between them. Germline assignment: CDR1 SGHAT and CDR2 FQDESV (reference sequence). The CDR3 runs to 15 residues. The data were produced by immunoSEQ multiplex PCR, yet TCRdb's version contains in-frame clones alone and is incomplete. Of some 74,000 clones listed, roughly three quarters are singletons. This rearrangement joins TRBV11-1 to TRBJ2-5, with D possibly being TRBD1 (6 bases). Sequencing was performed on peripheral blood. The sequence was obtained from a human donor in a cohort sampled during active COVID-19. The CDR3 region is CASSLARGIQETQYF. Here the CDR3 DNA reads TGTGCCAGCAGCTTAGCAAGGGGGATCCAAGAGACCCAGTACTTC.